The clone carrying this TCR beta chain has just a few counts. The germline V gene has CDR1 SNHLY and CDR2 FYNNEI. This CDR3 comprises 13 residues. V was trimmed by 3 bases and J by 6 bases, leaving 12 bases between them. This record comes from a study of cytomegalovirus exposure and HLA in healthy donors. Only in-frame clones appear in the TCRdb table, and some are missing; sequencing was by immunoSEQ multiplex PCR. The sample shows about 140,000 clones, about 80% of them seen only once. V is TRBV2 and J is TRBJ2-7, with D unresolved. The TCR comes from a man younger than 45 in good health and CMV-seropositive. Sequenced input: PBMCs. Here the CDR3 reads CASSDRPGGEQYF. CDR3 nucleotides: TGTGCCAGCAGTGACCGCCCGGGTGGCGAGCAGTACTTC.